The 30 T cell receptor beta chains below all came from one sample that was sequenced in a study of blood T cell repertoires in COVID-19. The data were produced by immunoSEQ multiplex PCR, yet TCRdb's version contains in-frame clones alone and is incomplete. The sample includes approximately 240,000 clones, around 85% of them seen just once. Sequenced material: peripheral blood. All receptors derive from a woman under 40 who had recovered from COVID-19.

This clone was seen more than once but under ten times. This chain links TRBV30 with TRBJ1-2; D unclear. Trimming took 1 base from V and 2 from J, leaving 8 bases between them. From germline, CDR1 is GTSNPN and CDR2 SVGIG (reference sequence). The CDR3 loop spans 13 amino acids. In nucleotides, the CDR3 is TGTGCCTGGAGTGAAACAGCAAACTATGGCTACACCTTC. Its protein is CAWSETANYGYTF.

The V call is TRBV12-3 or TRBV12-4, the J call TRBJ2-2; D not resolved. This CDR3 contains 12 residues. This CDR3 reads CAAPRYTGELFF. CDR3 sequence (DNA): TGTGCAGCCCCCCGTTACACCGGGGAGCTGTTTTTT.

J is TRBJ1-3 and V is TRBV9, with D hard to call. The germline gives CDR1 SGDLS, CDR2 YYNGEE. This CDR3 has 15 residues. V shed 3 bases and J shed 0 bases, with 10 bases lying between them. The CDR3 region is CASSGTPHSGNTIYF. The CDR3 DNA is TGTGCCAGCAGCGGGACTCCTCACTCTGGAAACACCATATATTTT.

CDR3 protein: CASSGQDTWTGRYGYTF. The CDR3 nucleotides read TGTGCCAGCAGCGGCCAGGATACGTGGACAGGGCGCTATGGCTACACCTTC. The chain recombines TRBV3-1 (or the pseudogene TRBV3-2) with TRBJ1-2; TRBD1 agrees at 8 bases. The CDR3 spans 17 residues. Germline values: CDR1 LGHDT, CDR2 YNNKEL (reference sequence). Trimming cost V 5 bases and J 4 bases; bases outside gene matches: 15.

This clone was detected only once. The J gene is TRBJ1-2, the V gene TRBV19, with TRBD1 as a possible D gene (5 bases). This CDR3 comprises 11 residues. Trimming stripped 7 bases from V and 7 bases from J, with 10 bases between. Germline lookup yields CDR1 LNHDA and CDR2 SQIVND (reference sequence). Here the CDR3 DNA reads TGTGCCAGTAATGCGGGGGGTGGCTACACCTTC. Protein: CASNAGGGYTF.

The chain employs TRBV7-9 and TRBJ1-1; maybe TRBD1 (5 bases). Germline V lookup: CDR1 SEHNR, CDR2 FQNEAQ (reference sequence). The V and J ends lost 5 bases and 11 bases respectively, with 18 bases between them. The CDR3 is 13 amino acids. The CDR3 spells CASSGGTAREAFF. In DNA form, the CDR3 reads TGTGCCAGCAGCGGCGGGACCGCGAGGGAGGCTTTCTTT.

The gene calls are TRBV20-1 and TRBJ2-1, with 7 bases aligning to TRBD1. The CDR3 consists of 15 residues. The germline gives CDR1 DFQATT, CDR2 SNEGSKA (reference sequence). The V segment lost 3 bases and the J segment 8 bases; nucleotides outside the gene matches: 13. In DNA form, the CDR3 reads TGCAGTGCTAGTAAATTGGCAGGGGGACGGTATGAGCAGTTCTTC. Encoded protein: CSASKLAGGRYEQFF.

This chain's CDR3 is CASSLGTGGGETQYF. CDR3 sequence (DNA): TGTGCCAGCAGCTTAGGGACAGGGGGCGGTGAGACCCAGTACTTC. The V call is TRBV11-3, the J call TRBJ2-5; 11 bases are shared with TRBD1. This CDR3 has 15 residues. The ends lost 1 base at V and 5 bases at J; junction bases unmatched: 3. The germline CDR1 and CDR2 sequences are SGHNT and YENEEA.

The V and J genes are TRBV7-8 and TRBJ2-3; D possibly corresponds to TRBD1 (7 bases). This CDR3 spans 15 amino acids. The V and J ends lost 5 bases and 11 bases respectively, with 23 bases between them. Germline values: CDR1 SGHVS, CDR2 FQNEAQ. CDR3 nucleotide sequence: TGTGCCAGCAGCACGGACAGGAGTAGGGAGGATGAGCAGTATTTT. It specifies CASSTDRSREDEQYF.

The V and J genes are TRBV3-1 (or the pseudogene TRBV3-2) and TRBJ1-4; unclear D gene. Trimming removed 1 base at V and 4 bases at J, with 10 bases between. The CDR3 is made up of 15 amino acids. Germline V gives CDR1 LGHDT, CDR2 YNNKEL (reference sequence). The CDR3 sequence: CASSQGDTVNEKLFF. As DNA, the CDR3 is TGTGCCAGCAGCCAAGGAGATACTGTTAATGAAAAACTGTTTTTT.

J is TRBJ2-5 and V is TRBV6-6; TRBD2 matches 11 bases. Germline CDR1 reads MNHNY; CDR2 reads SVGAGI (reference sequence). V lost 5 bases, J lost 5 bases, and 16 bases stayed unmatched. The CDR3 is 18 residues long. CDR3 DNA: TGTGCCAGCAGTCTCACCGGGACTAGCGGCAGGGCGTGGGAGACCCAGTACTTC. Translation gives CASSLTGTSGRAWETQYF.

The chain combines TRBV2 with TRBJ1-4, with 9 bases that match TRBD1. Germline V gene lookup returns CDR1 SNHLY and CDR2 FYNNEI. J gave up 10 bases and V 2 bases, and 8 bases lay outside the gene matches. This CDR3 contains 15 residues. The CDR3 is CASSESGTGWGKLFF. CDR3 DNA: TGTGCCAGCAGTGAATCGGGGACAGGGTGGGGAAAACTGTTTTTT.

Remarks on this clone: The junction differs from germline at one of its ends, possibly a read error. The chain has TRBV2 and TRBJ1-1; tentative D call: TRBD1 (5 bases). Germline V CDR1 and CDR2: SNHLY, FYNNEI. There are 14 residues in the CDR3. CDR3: CASSEAGRDFECSF. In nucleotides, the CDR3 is TGTGCCAGCAGTGAAGCGGGGCGGGACTTTGAGTGTAGCTTT.

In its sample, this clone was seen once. CDR3 in DNA: TGCGCCAGCAGCCGGACTCAGGGGGGAGACTATGGCTACACCTTC. It is translated as CASSRTQGGDYGYTF. V is TRBV4-1 and J is TRBJ1-2; 7 positions agree with TRBD1. The CDR3 runs to 15 residues. The V and J ends lost 4 bases and 3 bases, in that order; junction bases with no gene match: 8. Germline values: CDR1 MGHRA, CDR2 YSYEKL.

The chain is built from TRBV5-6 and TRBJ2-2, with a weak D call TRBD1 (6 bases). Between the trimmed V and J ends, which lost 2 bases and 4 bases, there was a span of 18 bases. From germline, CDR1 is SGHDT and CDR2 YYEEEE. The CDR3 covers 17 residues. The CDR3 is CASSLRSWTVPTGELFF. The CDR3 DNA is TGTGCCAGCAGCTTACGTAGCTGGACAGTTCCCACCGGGGAGCTGTTTTTT.

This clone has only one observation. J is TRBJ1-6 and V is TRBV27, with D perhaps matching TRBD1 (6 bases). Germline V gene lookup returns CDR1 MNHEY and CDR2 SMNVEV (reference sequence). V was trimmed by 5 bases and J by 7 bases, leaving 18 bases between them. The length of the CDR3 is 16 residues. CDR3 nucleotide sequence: TGTGCCAGCAGTACATTCACAGGGATGAGAAATTCACCCCTCCACTTT. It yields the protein CASSTFTGMRNSPLHF.

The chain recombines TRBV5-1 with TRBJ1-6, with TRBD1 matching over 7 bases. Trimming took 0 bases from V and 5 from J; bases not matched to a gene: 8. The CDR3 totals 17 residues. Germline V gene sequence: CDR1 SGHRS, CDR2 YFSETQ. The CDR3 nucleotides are TGCGCCAGCAGCTTGGAATCCAGGGGGGTTAATAATTCACCCCTCCACTTT. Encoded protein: CASSLESRGVNNSPLHF. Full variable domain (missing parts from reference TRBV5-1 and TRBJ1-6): KAGVTQTPRYLIKTRGQQVTLSCSPISGHRSVSWYQQTPGQGLQFLFEYFSETQRNKGNFPGRFSGRQFSNSRSEMNVSTLELGDSALYLCASSLESRGVNNSPLHFGNGTRLTVT.

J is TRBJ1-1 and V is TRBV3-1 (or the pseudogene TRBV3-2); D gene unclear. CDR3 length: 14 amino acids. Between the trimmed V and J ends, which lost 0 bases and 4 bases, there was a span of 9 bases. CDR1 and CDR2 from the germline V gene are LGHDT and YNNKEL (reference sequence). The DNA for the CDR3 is TGTGCCAGCAGCCAAGATGAGAGGGCCACTGAAGCTTTCTTT. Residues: CASSQDERATEAFF.

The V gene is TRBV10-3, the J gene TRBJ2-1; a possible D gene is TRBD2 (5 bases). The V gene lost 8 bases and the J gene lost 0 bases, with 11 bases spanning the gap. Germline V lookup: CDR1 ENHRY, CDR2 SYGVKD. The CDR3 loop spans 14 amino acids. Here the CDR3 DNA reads TGTGCCATCCAGGCCGGGGACTCCTACAATGAGCAGTTCTTC. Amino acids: CAIQAGDSYNEQFF.

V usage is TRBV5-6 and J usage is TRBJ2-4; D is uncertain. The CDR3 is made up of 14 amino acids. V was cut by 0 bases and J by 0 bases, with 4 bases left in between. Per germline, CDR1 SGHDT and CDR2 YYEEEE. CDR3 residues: CASSLVLAKNIQYF. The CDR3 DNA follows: TGTGCCAGCAGCTTGGTTCTAGCCAAAAACATTCAGTACTTC. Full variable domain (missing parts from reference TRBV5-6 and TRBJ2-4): DAGVTQSPTHLIKTRGQQVTLRCSPKSGHDTVSWYQQALGQGPQFIFQYYEEEERQRGNFPDRFSGHQFPNYSSELNVNALLLGDSALYLCASSLVLAKNIQYFGAGTRLSVL.

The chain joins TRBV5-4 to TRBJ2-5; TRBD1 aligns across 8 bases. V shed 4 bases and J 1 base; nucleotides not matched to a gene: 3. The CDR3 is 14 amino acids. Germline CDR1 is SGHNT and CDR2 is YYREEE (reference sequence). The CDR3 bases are TGTGCCAGCAGCCTCAGGGGGCTCCAAGAGACCCAGTACTTC. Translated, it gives CASSLRGLQETQYF.

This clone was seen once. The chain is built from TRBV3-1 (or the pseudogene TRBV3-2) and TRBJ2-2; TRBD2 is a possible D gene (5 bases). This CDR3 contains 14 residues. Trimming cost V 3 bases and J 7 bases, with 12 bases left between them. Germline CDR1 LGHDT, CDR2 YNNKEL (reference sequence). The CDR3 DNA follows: TGTGCCAGCAGCCAGGTGGGCCGGGGCGGGGAGCTGTTTTTT. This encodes CASSQVGRGGELFF.

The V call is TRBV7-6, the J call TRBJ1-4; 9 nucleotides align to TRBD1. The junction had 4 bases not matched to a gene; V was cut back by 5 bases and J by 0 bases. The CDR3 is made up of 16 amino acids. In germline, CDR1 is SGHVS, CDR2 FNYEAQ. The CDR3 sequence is CASSSTGGATNEKLFF. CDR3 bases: TGTGCCAGCAGCAGTACAGGGGGCGCAACTAATGAAAAACTGTTTTTT.

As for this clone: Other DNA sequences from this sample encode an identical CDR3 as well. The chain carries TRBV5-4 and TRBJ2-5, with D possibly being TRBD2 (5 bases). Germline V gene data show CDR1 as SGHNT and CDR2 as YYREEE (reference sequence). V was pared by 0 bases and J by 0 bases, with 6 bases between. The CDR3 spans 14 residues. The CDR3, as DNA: TGTGCCAGCAGCTTGGAGAGGGACCAAGAGACCCAGTACTTC. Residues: CASSLERDQETQYF.

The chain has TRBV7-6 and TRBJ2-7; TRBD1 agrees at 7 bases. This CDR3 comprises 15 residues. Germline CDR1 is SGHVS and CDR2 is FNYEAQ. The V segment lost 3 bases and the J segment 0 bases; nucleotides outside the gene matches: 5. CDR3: CASSFGTESSYEQYF. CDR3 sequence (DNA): TGTGCCAGCAGCTTCGGGACAGAGAGCTCCTACGAGCAGTACTTC.

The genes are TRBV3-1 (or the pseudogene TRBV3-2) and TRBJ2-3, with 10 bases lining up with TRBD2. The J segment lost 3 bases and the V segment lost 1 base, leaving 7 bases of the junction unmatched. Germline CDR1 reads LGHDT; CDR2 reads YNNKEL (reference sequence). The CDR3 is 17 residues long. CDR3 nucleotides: TGTGCCAGCAGCCAAGGGAGTAGCGGGGGGTGGACAGATACGCAGTATTTT. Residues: CASSQGSSGGWTDTQYF.

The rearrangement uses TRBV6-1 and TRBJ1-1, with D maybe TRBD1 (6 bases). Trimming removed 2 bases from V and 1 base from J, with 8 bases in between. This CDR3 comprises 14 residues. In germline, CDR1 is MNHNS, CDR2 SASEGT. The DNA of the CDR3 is TGTGCCAGCAGTGAAAGGGGGGGGAACACTGAAGCTTTCTTT. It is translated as CASSERGGNTEAFF.

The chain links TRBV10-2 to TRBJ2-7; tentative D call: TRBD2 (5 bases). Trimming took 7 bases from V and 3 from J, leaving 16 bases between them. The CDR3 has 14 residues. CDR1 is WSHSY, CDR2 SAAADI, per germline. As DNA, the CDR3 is TGCGCCAGCAAAGGAGGACTTGTCCTCTACGAGCAGTACTTC. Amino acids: CASKGGLVLYEQYF.

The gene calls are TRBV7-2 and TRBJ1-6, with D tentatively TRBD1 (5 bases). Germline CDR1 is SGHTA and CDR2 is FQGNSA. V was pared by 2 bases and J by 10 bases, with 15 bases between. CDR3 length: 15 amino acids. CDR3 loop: CASSLTSGLDSPLHF. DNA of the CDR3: TGTGCCAGCAGCTTAACGTCAGGGTTAGACTCACCCCTCCACTTT.

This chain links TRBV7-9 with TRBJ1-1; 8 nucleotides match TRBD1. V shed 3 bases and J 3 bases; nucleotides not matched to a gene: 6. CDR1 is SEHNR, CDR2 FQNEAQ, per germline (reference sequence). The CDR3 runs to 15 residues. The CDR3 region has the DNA TGTGCCAGCAGCTTCTATACACAGGGGGACACTGAAGCTTTCTTT. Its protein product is CASSFYTQGDTEAFF. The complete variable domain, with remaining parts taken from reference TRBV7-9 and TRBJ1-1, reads DTGVSQNPRHKITKRGQNVTFRCDPISEHNRLYWYRQTLGQGPEFLTYFQNEAQLEKSRLLSDRFSAERPKGSFSTLEIQRTEQGDSAMYLCASSFYTQGDTEAFFGQGTRLTVV.